The present TCR beta chain was sequenced within a study of shared clonotypes between healthy human individuals. Trimming cost V 6 bases and J 0 bases; bases outside gene matches: 5. Germline lookup yields CDR1 SQVTM and CDR2 ANQGSEA. The CDR3 is made up of 14 amino acids. This table comes from immunoSEQ multiplex PCR, and its TCRdb copy is limited to in-frame clones, with some not included. The data show about 960,000 clones, around 80% seen once. The chain carries TRBV29-1 and TRBJ2-1; 7 bases are a match to TRBD2. This receptor was obtained from a man between 18 and 29 years old in good health. The sample comprised memory CD4+ T cells sorted from blood. Noted subset: CD45RA-negative fraction. CDR3 protein: CSVGKRGSYNEQFF. As DNA, the CDR3 is TGCAGCGTGGGAAAGCGGGGCTCCTACAATGAGCAGTTCTTC.